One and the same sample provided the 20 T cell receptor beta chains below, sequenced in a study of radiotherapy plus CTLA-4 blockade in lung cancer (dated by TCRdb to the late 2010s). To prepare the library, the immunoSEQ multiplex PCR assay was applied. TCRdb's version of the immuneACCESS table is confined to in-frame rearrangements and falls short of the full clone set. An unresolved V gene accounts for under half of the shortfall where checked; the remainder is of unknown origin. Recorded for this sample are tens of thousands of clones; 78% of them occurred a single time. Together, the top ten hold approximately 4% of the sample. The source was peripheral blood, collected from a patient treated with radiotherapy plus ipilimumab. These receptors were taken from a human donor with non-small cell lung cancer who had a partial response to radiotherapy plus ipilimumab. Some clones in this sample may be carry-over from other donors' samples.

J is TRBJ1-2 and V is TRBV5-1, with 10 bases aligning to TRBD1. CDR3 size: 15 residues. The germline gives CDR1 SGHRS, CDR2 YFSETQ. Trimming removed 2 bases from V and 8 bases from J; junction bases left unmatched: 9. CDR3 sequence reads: CASSFRTGGESGYTF. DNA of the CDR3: TGCGCCAGCAGCTTCCGGACAGGGGGAGAATCGGGCTACACCTTC.

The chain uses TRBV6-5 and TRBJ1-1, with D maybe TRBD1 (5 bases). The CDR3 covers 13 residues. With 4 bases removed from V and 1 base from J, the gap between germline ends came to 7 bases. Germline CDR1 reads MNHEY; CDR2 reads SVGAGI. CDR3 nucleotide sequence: TGTGCCAGCAGTTCGCAGGGGAACACTGAAGCTTTCTTT. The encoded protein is CASSSQGNTEAFF.

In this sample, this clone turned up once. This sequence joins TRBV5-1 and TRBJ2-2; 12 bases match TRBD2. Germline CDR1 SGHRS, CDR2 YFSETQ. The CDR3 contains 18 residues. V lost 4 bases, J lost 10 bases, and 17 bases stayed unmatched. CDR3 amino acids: CASSPSPILAGGPPELFF. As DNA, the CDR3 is TGCGCCAGCAGCCCCTCTCCAATTCTAGCGGGGGGGCCCCCGGAGCTGTTTTTT.

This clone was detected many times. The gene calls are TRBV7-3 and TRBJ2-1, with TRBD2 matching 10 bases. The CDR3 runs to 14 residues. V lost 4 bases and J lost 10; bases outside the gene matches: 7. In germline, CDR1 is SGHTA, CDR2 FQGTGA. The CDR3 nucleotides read TGTGCCAGCAGCTCTTCCTTAGCGGGAGGCGAGCAGTTCTTC. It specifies CASSSSLAGGEQFF.

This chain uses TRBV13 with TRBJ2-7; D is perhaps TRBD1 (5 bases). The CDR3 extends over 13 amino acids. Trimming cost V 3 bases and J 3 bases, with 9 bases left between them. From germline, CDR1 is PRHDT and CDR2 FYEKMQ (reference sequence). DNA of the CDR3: TGTGCCAGCAGCTTCCGGACACGCTACGAGCAGTACTTC. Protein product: CASSFRTRYEQYF.

This CDR3 reads CASSGGGQNGYTF. In DNA, the CDR3 is TGTGCCAGCAGCGGGGGCGGCCAGAATGGCTACACCTTC. This chain links TRBV4-2 with TRBJ1-2, with D perhaps matching TRBD1 (6 bases). Germline V gene data show CDR1 as LGHNA and CDR2 as YNFKEQ. The CDR3 spans 13 residues. V lost 5 bases and J lost 6, with 13 bases in between.

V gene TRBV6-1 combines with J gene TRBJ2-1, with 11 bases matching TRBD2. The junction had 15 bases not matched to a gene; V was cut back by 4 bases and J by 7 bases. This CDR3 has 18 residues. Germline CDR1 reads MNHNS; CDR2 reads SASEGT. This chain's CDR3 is CASSATGKLAGGWNEQFF. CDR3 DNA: TGTGCCAGCAGTGCCACAGGCAAGCTAGCGGGAGGTTGGAATGAGCAGTTCTTC.

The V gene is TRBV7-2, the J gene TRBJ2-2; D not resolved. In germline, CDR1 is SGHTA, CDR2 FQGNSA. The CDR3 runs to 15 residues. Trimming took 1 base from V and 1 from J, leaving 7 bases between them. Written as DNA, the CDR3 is TGTGCCAGCAGCTTAGTCCTCGGGAACACCGGGGAGCTGTTTTTT. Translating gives CASSLVLGNTGELFF.

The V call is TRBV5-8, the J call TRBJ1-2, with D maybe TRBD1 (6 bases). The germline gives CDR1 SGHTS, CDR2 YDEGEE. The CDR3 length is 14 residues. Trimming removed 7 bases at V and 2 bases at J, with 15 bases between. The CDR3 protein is CASVTGYQNYGYTF. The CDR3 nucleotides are TGTGCCAGCGTTACAGGGTACCAAAACTATGGCTACACCTTC.

This chain's CDR3 is CASSFFSTDTQYF. In nucleotides, the CDR3 is TGTGCCAGCAGCTTCTTTAGCACAGATACGCAGTATTTT. This chain joins TRBV5-6 and TRBJ2-3; D not resolved. CDR3 size: 13 residues. CDR1 is SGHDT and CDR2 is YYEEEE in the germline V gene. Trimming left V 2 bases short and J 0 bases short, with 4 bases between.

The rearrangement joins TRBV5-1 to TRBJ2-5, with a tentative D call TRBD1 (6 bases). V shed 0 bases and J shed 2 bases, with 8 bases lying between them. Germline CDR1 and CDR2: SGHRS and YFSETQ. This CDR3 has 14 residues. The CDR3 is CASSLGGQQETQYF. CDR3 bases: TGCGCCAGCAGCTTGGGGGGACAACAAGAGACCCAGTACTTC. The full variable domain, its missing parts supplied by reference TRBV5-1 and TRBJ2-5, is KAGVTQTPRYLIKTRGQQVTLSCSPISGHRSVSWYQQTPGQGLQFLFEYFSETQRNKGNFPGRFSGRQFSNSRSEMNVSTLELGDSALYLCASSLGGQQETQYFGPGTRLLVL.

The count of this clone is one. The CDR3: CASSSFRGTDEKLFF. The CDR3 coding sequence is TGTGCCAGCAGTAGCTTTAGGGGGACGGACGAAAAACTGTTTTTT. V is TRBV7-9 and J is TRBJ1-4, with D perhaps TRBD1 (6 bases). Germline CDR1 and CDR2: SEHNR and FQNEAQ (reference sequence). Between the trimmed V and J ends, which lost 6 bases and 8 bases, there was a span of 19 bases. This CDR3 contains 15 residues.

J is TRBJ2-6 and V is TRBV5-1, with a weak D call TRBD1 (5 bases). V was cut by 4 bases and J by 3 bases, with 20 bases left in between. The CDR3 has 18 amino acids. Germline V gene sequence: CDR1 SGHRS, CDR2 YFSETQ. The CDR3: CASSLIRATGLGANVLTF. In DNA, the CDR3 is TGCGCCAGCAGCCTCATTAGAGCCACAGGTCTTGGGGCCAACGTCCTGACTTTC.

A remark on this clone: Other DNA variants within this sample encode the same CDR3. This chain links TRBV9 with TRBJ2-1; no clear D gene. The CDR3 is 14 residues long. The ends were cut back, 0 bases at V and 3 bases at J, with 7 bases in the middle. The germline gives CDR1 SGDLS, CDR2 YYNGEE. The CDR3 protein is CASSVAGRYNEQFF. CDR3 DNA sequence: TGTGCCAGCAGCGTAGCTGGCCGCTACAATGAGCAGTTCTTC.

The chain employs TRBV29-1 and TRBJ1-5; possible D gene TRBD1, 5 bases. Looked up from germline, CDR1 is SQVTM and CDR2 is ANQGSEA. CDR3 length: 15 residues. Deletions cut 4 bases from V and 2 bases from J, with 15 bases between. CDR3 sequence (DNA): TGCAGCGTTGTCTCGGGGGAAAGGGGCAATCAGCCCCAGCATTTT. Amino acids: CSVVSGERGNQPQHF.

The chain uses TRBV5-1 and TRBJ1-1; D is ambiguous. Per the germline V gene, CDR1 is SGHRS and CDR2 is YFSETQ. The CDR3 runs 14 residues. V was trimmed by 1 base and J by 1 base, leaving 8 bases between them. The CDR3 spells CASSLFSENTEAFF. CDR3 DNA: TGCGCCAGCAGCTTGTTCAGTGAGAACACTGAAGCTTTCTTT.

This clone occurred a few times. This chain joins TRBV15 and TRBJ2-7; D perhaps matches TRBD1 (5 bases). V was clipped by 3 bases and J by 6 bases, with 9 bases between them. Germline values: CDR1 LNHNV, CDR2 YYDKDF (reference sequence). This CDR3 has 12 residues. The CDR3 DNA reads TGTGCCACCAGCAGGACAGTCTCCGAGCAGTACTTC. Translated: CATSRTVSEQYF.

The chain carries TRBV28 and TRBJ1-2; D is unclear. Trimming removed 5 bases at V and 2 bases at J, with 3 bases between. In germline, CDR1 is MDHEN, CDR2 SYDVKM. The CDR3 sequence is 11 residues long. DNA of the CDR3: TGTGCCAGCAGTCCGAACTATGGCTACACCTTC. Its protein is CASSPNYGYTF.

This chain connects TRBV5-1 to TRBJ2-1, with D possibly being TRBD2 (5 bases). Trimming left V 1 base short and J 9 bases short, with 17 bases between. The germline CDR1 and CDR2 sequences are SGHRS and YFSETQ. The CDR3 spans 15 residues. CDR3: CASSLSPGIPGEQFF. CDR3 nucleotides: TGCGCCAGCAGCTTGTCGCCGGGAATCCCAGGTGAGCAGTTCTTC. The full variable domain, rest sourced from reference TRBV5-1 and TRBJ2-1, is KAGVTQTPRYLIKTRGQQVTLSCSPISGHRSVSWYQQTPGQGLQFLFEYFSETQRNKGNFPGRFSGRQFSNSRSEMNVSTLELGDSALYLCASSLSPGIPGEQFFGPGTRLTVL.

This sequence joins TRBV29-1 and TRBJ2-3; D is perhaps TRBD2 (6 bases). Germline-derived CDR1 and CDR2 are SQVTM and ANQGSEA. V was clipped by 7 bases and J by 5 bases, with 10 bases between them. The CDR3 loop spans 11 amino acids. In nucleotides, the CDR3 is TGCAGCGCGGGGGTGATAGATACGCAGTATTTT. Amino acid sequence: CSAGVIDTQYF.